Following are 16 T cell receptor beta chains from one sample sequenced in a study of T cells in Graves' hyperthyroidism and ophthalmopathy. RNA transcripts provided the source from which TCR beta CDR3 regions were amplified. Carried out on the TCR CDR3, a first-round RT-PCR used the HTBI primer set. MiXCR, applied by TCRdb to the multiplex PCR reads, yields one record per CDR3 protein. The sample shows approximately 590,000 distinct CDR3 sequences, around 14% of them seen only once. Sample: blood. All receptors come from a woman aged 30 to 39 with Graves' hyperthyroidism.

Ten or more counts support this clonotype. V usage is TRBV11-2 and J usage is TRBJ2-7, with D perhaps TRBD2 (6 bases). V was cut by 5 bases and J by 3 bases, with 17 bases left in between. This CDR3 has 15 residues. CDR1 SGHAT and CDR2 FQNNGV come from the germline V gene. The CDR3 DNA follows: TGTGCCAGCAGCCCCCCTTTTGGGGAGGTCTACGAGCAGTACTTC. Protein product: CASSPPFGEVYEQYF. The whole variable domain, filled in from reference TRBV11-2 and TRBJ2-7, reads EAGVAQSPRYKIIEKRQSVAFWCNPISGHATLYWYQQILGQGPKLLIQFQNNGVVDDSQLPKDRFSAERLKGVDSTLKIQPAKLEDSAVYLCASSPPFGEVYEQYFGPGTRLTVT.

This clonotype was seen a single time. Possible read error: a much larger clone is one base away. The chain joins TRBV11-2 to TRBJ1-1, with D perhaps TRBD1 (5 bases). The germline V gene encodes CDR1 SGHAT and CDR2 FQNNGV. Trimming removed 7 bases at V and 4 bases at J, with 22 bases between. CDR3 size: 16 residues. The CDR3 reads CASKGLMLGASTEAFF. The CDR3 nucleotides read TGTGCCAGCAAGGGGCTTATGTTAGGGGCGAGCACTGAAGCTTTCTTT.

This clonotype has at least ten counts. CDR3 nucleotide sequence: TGTGCCAGCAGCCCGGACAGGGGTGGTAACGAAAAACTGTTTTTT. Residues: CASSPDRGGNEKLFF. The chain employs TRBV11-3 and TRBJ1-4; 9 bases fit TRBD1. Germline assignment: CDR1 SGHNT and CDR2 YENEEA. The CDR3 is 15 amino acids. V shed 5 bases and J 8 bases; nucleotides not matched to a gene: 9.

This clonotype was recorded many times. This chain connects TRBV20-1 to TRBJ2-7, with D possibly matching TRBD1 (5 bases). This CDR3 region has 11 residues. Per the germline V gene, CDR1 is DFQATT and CDR2 is SNEGSKA (reference sequence). V lost 6 bases and J 4 bases, leaving 10 bases between the germline ends. The CDR3 nucleotides read TGCAGTGCCCGACAGAAGTACGAGCAGTACTTC. This codes for CSARQKYEQYF.

This clonotype was recorded many times. The genes are TRBV5-1 and TRBJ2-3; D possibly corresponds to TRBD1 (6 bases). Trimming shortened V by 4 bases and J by 0 bases, and 15 bases separated the two germline ends. The CDR3 length is 16 residues. Germline CDR1 reads SGHRS; CDR2 reads YFSETQ. DNA of the CDR3: TGCGCCAGCAGCCAATGGACAGTGGGGAGCACAGATACGCAGTATTTT. It is translated as CASSQWTVGSTDTQYF.

The sample holds many counts of this clonotype. The V gene is TRBV12-3 or TRBV12-4, the J gene TRBJ1-5; D remains unclear. The CDR3 totals 15 residues. Trimming removed 3 bases at V and 5 bases at J, with 14 bases between. As DNA, the CDR3 is TGTGCCAGCAGTTTCGGCACCCGCGGTCATCAGCCCCAGCATTTT. This sequence encodes CASSFGTRGHQPQHF.

The chain recombines TRBV27 with TRBJ2-1; TRBD2 is a possible D gene (6 bases). CDR1 is MNHEY and CDR2 is SMNVEV in the germline V gene (reference sequence). The ends were cut back, 2 bases at V and 5 bases at J, with 10 bases in the middle. CDR3 length equals 14 residues. The CDR3 DNA is TGTGCCAGCAGTTTAACGGGGGAAAACAATGAGCAGTTCTTC. Protein product: CASSLTGENNEQFF.

CDR3 residues: CASSYPFYGYTF. The CDR3 bases are TGTGCCAGCAGTTATCCCTTCTATGGCTACACCTTC. The rearrangement joins TRBV28 to TRBJ1-2, with no clear D. V was cut by 4 bases and J by 4 bases, with 7 bases left in between. The germline V gene has CDR1 MDHEN and CDR2 SYDVKM. The CDR3 runs 12 residues.

This clonotype was counted ten times or more. The J gene is TRBJ2-7, the V gene TRBV6-1; no clear D gene. This CDR3 comprises 15 residues. With 2 bases removed from V and 3 bases from J, the gap between germline ends came to 14 bases. Germline CDR1 MNHNS, CDR2 SASEGT. The chain's CDR3 is CASSERYPTLYEQYF. The CDR3 DNA follows: TGTGCCAGCAGTGAACGGTACCCTACCCTCTACGAGCAGTACTTC.

In DNA form, the CDR3 reads TGCGCCAGCAGCTTGGGGACAGGCCGGAGGTTGGACACTGAAGCTTTCTTT. It specifies CASSLGTGRRLDTEAFF. J is TRBJ1-1 and V is TRBV5-1; 7 bases are shared with TRBD1. This CDR3 region has 17 residues. The germline CDR1 and CDR2 sequences are SGHRS and YFSETQ. The V gene end was trimmed by 0 bases and the J gene end by 3 bases; junction bases not matched to a gene: 11. Together with reference TRBV5-1 and TRBJ1-1, the CDR3 gives the full variable domain: KAGVTQTPRYLIKTRGQQVTLSCSPISGHRSVSWYQQTPGQGLQFLFEYFSETQRNKGNFPGRFSGRQFSNSRSEMNVSTLELGDSALYLCASSLGTGRRLDTEAFFGQGTRLTVV.

The chain is built from TRBV25-1 and TRBJ2-7; 9 nucleotides match TRBD1. In germline, CDR1 is MGHDK, CDR2 SYGVNS. Trimming removed 4 bases from V and 5 bases from J; junction bases left unmatched: 3. The CDR3 sequence is 13 residues long. The CDR3 loop reads CASSGDRVHEQYF. DNA for the CDR3: TGTGCCAGCAGTGGGGACAGGGTCCACGAGCAGTACTTC.

The V and J genes are TRBV6-1 and TRBJ2-3, with D perhaps being TRBD1 or TRBD2 (5 bases each). Trimming took 2 bases from V and 2 from J, leaving 8 bases between them. Germline V gives CDR1 MNHNS, CDR2 SASEGT. This CDR3 comprises 14 residues. CDR3 in amino acids: CASSERGPTDTQYF. CDR3 DNA sequence: TGTGCCAGCAGTGAAAGGGGACCCACAGATACGCAGTATTTT.

The V gene is TRBV27, the J gene TRBJ2-1; 11 bases match TRBD2. The V gene's germline CDR1 is MNHEY and CDR2 SMNVEV (reference sequence). Trimming at V came to 5 bases and at J to 4 bases, leaving 7 bases not matched to a gene. This CDR3 is 16 amino acids long. The CDR3 reads CASSHLAGGTYNEQFF. CDR3 DNA: TGTGCCAGCAGTCACTTAGCGGGAGGGACATACAATGAGCAGTTCTTC.

V usage is TRBV24-1 and J usage is TRBJ2-7, with TRBD1 matching 9 bases. The CDR3 totals 14 residues. V trimming: 12 bases; J trimming: 1 base; junction bases outside the gene matches: 9. Germline loops: CDR1 KGHDR, CDR2 SFDVKD. The CDR3 is CAVPGQGLSYEQYF. In DNA form, the CDR3 reads TGTGCCGTACCGGGACAGGGCTTGTCCTACGAGCAGTACTTC.

This rearrangement joins TRBV5-5 to TRBJ2-2; 7 nucleotides line up with TRBD1. The CDR3 has 16 amino acids. Germline V lookup: CDR1 SGHKS, CDR2 YYEKEE (reference sequence). Unmatched junction bases numbered 8, after V lost 3 bases and J lost 3 bases. The CDR3 DNA reads as TGTGCCAGCAGCTATAACAGGGGTATGGACACCGGGGAGCTGTTTTTT. It yields the protein CASSYNRGMDTGELFF.

Many counts were recorded for this clonotype. The V and J genes are TRBV6-1 and TRBJ1-1, with D uncertain. Looked up from germline, CDR1 is MNHNS and CDR2 is SASEGT. This CDR3 has 14 amino acids. V was shortened by 6 bases and J by 4 bases, with 15 bases between the two germline ends. CDR3 sequence: CASRTREFFTEAFF. For the CDR3, the DNA is TGTGCCAGCAGAACCCGGGAGTTCTTCACTGAAGCTTTCTTT.